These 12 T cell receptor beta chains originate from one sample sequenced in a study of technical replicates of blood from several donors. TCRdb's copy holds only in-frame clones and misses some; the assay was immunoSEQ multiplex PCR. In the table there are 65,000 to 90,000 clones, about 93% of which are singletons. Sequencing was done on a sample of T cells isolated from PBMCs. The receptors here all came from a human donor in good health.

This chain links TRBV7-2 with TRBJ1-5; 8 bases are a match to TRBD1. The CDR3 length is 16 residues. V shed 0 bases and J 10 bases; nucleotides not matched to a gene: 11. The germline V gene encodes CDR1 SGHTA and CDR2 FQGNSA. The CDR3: CASSLAGGAGGDPQHF. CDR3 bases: TGTGCCAGCAGCTTAGCGGGGGGGGCAGGGGGCGACCCCCAGCATTTT.

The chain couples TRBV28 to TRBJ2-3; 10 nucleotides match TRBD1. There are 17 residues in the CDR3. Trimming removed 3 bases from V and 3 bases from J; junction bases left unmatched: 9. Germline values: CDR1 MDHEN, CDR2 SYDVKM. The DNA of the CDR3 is TGTGCCAGCAGTTTGGCCGGGGGGACAGGGGTGACAGATACGCAGTATTTT. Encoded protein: CASSLAGGTGVTDTQYF.

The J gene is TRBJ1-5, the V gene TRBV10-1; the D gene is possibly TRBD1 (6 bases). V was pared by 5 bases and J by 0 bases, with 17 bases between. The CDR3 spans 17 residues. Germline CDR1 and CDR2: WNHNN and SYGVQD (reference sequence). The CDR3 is CASSNTGTGVSNQPQHF. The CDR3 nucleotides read TGCGCCAGCAGTAATACAGGGACCGGGGTTAGCAATCAGCCCCAGCATTTT.

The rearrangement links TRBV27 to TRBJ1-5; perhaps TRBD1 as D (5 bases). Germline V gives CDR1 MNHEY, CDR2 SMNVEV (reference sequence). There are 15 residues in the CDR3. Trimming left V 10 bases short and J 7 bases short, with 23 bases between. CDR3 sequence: CATKLTGGFSQPQHF. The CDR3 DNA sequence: TGTGCCACCAAACTGACGGGGGGGTTCAGCCAGCCCCAGCATTTT.

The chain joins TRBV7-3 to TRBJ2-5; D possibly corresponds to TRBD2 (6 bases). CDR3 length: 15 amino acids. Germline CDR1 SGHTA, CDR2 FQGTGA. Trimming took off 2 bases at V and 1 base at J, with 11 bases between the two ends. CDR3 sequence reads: CASSLSGTRQETQYF. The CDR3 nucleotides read TGTGCCAGCAGCTTATCCGGGACTCGCCAAGAGACCCAGTACTTC.

The CDR3 DNA is TGTGCCAGCAGTTTCTCTCCTGGAAACACCATATATTTT. This codes for CASSFSPGNTIYF. The chain couples TRBV14 to TRBJ1-3; D is ambiguous. The germline CDR1 and CDR2 sequences are SGHDN and FVKESK. V lost 6 bases and J 2 bases, leaving 8 bases between the germline ends. CDR3 size: 13 residues.

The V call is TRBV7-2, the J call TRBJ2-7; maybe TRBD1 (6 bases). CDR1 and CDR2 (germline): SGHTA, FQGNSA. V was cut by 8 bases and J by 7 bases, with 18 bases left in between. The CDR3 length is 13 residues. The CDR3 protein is CASLTGGFGEQYF. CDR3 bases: TGTGCCAGCCTGACAGGTGGTTTTGGGGAGCAGTACTTC.

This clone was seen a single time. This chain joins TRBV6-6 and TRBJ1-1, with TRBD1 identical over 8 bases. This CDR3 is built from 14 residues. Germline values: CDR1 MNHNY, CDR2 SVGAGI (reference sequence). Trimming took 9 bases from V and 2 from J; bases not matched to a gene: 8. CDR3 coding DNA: TGTGCCAGTCAGGGGGCCGTTCAAAACACTGAAGCTTTCTTT. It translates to CASQGAVQNTEAFF.

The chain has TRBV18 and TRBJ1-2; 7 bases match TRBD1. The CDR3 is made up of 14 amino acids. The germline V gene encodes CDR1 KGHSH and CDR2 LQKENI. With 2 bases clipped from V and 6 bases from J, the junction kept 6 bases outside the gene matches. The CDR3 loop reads CASSPKDRFDGYTF. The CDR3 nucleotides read TGTGCCAGCTCACCAAAGGACAGGTTTGATGGCTACACCTTC.

The chain's CDR3 is CASPGGEQYF. CDR3 coding DNA: TGCGCCAGCCCTGGAGGGGAGCAGTACTTC. V gene TRBV5-1 combines with J gene TRBJ2-7; tentatively, D is TRBD2 (6 bases). The germline V gene encodes CDR1 SGHRS and CDR2 YFSETQ. V was cut by 7 bases and J by 7 bases, with 9 bases left in between. CDR3 length: 10 amino acids.

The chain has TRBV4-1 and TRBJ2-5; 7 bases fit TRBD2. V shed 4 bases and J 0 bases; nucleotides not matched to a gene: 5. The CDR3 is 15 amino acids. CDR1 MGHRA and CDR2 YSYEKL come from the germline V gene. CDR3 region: CASSRRLADQETQYF. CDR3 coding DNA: TGCGCCAGCAGCCGACGGCTAGCGGACCAAGAGACCCAGTACTTC.

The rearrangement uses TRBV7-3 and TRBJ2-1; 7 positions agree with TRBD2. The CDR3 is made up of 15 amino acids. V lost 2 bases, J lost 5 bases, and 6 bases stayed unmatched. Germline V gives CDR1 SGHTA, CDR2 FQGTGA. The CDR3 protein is CASSLVGGSNNEQFF. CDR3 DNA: TGTGCCAGCAGCTTAGTAGGCGGGAGTAACAATGAGCAGTTCTTC.